This T cell receptor (beta chain) was identified during a study of Ad26.COV2.S vaccination and SARS-CoV-2 variants. Study observations and caveats: Substantial breadth was reported for post-vaccination spike-specific CD8+ and CD4+ T cells. The placebo group had lower spike-specific TCR breadth than the vaccine recipients did. The TCR-based breadth and depth measures might underestimate overall T cell responses.

In the case of this clone: No antigen is known for it.

Documented treatment: approximately 18 received Ad26.COV2.S at low or high dose, single or two shots; 5 received placebo; per-sample allocation not given. On day 63 after the first injection, vaccine and placebo recipients gave samples. Built on an Ad26 vector, the vaccine expressed Wuhan-strain SARS-CoV-2 spike. Profiling relied on immunoSEQ multiplex PCR, and the TCRdb table lists in-frame clones only, not all of them. Here the sample spans about 680,000 clones, more than 80% being singletons. V lost 3 bases and J lost 7, with 10 bases in between. The V gene's germline CDR1 is SGHTA and CDR2 FQGNSA. CDR3 length: 13 amino acids.

This TCR was sampled from a person between 18 and 60 years old who received the Ad26.COV2.S COVID-19 vaccine or a placebo. The V call is TRBV7-2, the J call TRBJ1-5; D gene unclear. The sequences come from peripheral blood, collected in a trial of Ad26.COV2.S vaccine versus placebo. CDR3 bases: TGTGCCAGCAGCTTTGAGAGCACGCAGCCCCAGCATTTT. Protein product: CASSFESTQPQHF.